This note documents a single TCR beta chain sequence. The target antigen is unknown. Germline and junction disagree at one end, which may indicate a read error. Sequencing used immunoSEQ multiplex PCR; TCRdb keeps in-frame clones, though not all of them. Seen here are tens of thousands of clones, about 86% observed once, and the top ten hold over 1.1%. CDR3 size: 14 residues. Germline assignment: CDR1 MNHNY and CDR2 SVGAGI (reference sequence). The data stem from a study of lymphopenia after photon versus proton radiotherapy. Study-level points and caveats: Better survival with proton therapy was suggested as possible, not demonstrated. In patients who died, overall survival fell as post-nadir TCR diversity dropped more. Oligoclonal CD8+ Temra expansion after nadir drove photon patients' diversity drop. Under photons, naive T cells and diversity fell while effector/memory populations rose.

This receptor was obtained from a man aged 55 to 69 with pancreatic cancer. Sequences were derived from peripheral blood, sampled from a patient treated with proton-based radiotherapy. The rearrangement joins TRBV6-6 to TRBJ1-1; D gene ambiguous. The DNA for the CDR3 is TGTGCCATCAGTGAGGAACAGAGGAACACTGAAGCTTTCTTT. The encoded protein is CAISEEQRNTEAFF.